The 28 T cell receptor beta chains below come from one sample, sequenced in a study of molecular identifiers for immune sequencing clone quantification. MiXCR, applied by TCRdb to the PCR reads, yields one record per CDR3 protein. The table lists about 40,000 distinct CDR3 sequences, approximately 17% of them singletons. What was sequenced was naive CD8+ T cells from blood, with Jurkat cell RNA spiked in. Subset: FACS-sorted CD8+CD4-CCR7+CD45RA+ naive T cells. The receptors originated from a human donor in good health. Some libraries in this study had Jurkat cell RNA spiked in.

This clonotype was recorded many times. The rearrangement joins TRBV4-2 to TRBJ1-1, with D tentatively TRBD1 (5 bases). V was cut by 1 base and J by 3 bases, with 12 bases left in between. The CDR3 extends over 15 amino acids. The germline CDR1 and CDR2 sequences are LGHNA and YNFKEQ. The CDR3 sequence is CASSQAGRGDTEAFF. Here the CDR3 DNA reads TGTGCCAGCAGCCAAGCGGGAAGGGGCGACACTGAAGCTTTCTTT.

V and J are TRBV4-2 and TRBJ2-3; 12 nucleotides agree with TRBD2. V gave up 0 bases and J gave up 4 bases; unmatched junction bases: 5. Per germline, CDR1 LGHNA and CDR2 YNFKEQ. The CDR3 is 17 residues long. The CDR3: CASSQDLAGGPSDTQYF. DNA for the CDR3: TGTGCCAGCAGCCAAGATCTAGCGGGAGGGCCCTCAGATACGCAGTATTTT.

This clonotype was recorded at least ten times. The chain recombines TRBV25-1 with TRBJ2-5; the D gene is possibly TRBD1 (5 bases). The CDR3 has 16 residues. V dropped 0 bases and J dropped 3 bases, with 14 bases sitting between them. Germline-derived CDR1 and CDR2 are MGHDK and SYGVNS. DNA of the CDR3: TGTGCCAGCAGTGAATATCCCAGGGAAGGGGAAGAGACCCAGTACTTC. Residues: CASSEYPREGEETQYF.

Concerning this clonotype: This clone may be a read error of a much larger clone one base away. This sequence joins TRBV5-4 and TRBJ1-3; unclear D gene. This CDR3 comprises 14 residues. CDR1 and CDR2 from the germline V gene are SGHNT and YYREEE (reference sequence). CDR3: CAISPKAHPDTIYF. Here the CDR3 DNA reads TGTGCCATCAGCCCGAAAGCCCACCCGGACACCATATATTTT.

The sample holds many counts of this clonotype. The gene calls are TRBV5-1 and TRBJ1-5, with D perhaps TRBD1 (6 bases). The V and J ends lost 4 bases and 7 bases respectively, with 18 bases between them. Germline lookup yields CDR1 SGHRS and CDR2 YFSETQ. The CDR3 runs to 15 residues. The CDR3 loop reads CASSHSGTQKQPQHF. Here the CDR3 DNA reads TGCGCCAGCAGCCACTCCGGGACACAGAAACAGCCCCAGCATTTT.

This clonotype was counted many times. This chain links TRBV5-5 with TRBJ2-5, with D perhaps matching TRBD1 (5 bases). The CDR3 runs 14 residues. The V end was cut by 0 bases, the J end by 5 bases, with 11 bases between. Germline V gene data show CDR1 as SGHKS and CDR2 as YYEKEE (reference sequence). The chain's CDR3 is CASSLGQGGETQYF. The CDR3, as DNA: TGTGCCAGCAGCTTGGGGCAGGGTGGCGAGACCCAGTACTTC.

This clonotype was seen a few times. The chain links TRBV2 to TRBJ1-6; maybe TRBD1 (5 bases). V lost 4 bases, J lost 2 bases, and 12 bases lay in between. The CDR3 consists of 16 residues. CDR1 is SNHLY, CDR2 FYNNEI, per germline. In DNA, the CDR3 is TGTGCCAGCAGTGCGGAGGCGGGGCCCTATAATTCACCCCTCCACTTT. As protein: CASSAEAGPYNSPLHF.

This clonotype was observed many times. This rearrangement joins TRBV9 to TRBJ2-5, with 8 bases aligning to TRBD1. The CDR3 runs to 13 residues. CDR1 is SGDLS, CDR2 YYNGEE, per germline. V was clipped by 3 bases and J by 5 bases; unmatched bases: 3. The CDR3 nucleotides are TGTGCCAGCAGCGACCGGGACAGGGAGACCCAGTACTTC. Protein: CASSDRDRETQYF.

This clonotype was detected many times. The chain is built from TRBV7-3 and TRBJ2-1; 7 nucleotides agree with TRBD2. CDR1 is SGHTA, CDR2 FQGTGA, per germline. CDR3 length equals 17 residues. This CDR3 reads CAMPERFELAELNEQFF. The CDR3 DNA reads TGTGCTATGCCTGAGAGGTTCGAGCTAGCGGAGCTCAATGAGCAGTTCTTC. Full variable domain (missing parts from reference TRBV7-3 and TRBJ2-1): GAGVSQTPSNKVTEKGKYVELRCDPISGHTALYWYRQSLGQGPEFLIYFQGTGAADDSGLPNDRFFAVRPEGSVSTLKIQRTERGDSAVYLCAMPERFELAELNEQFFGPGTRLTVL.

The genes are TRBV2 and TRBJ2-7; the D gene is possibly TRBD2 (6 bases). Trimming pared 7 bases from V and 7 bases from J, leaving 14 bases between. The CDR3 consists of 12 residues. Germline CDR1 and CDR2: SNHLY and FYNNEI. CDR3 sequence (DNA): TGTGCCAGCACGGGAGAAGCTGGGGAGCAGTACTTC. Protein: CASTGEAGEQYF. Full variable domain (remainder filled in from reference TRBV2 and TRBJ2-7): EPEVTQTPSHQVTQMGQEVILRCVPISNHLYFYWYRQILGQKVEFLVSFYNNEISEKSEIFDDQFSVERPDGSNFTLKIRSTKLEDSAMYFCASTGEAGEQYFGPGTRLTVT.

A few counts support this clonotype. The gene calls are TRBV5-1 and TRBJ2-3, with a tentative D call TRBD1 (6 bases). The CDR3 sequence is 14 residues long. Germline-derived CDR1 and CDR2 are SGHRS and YFSETQ. The V end lost 1 base, the J end lost 2 bases, and 8 bases lay between the germline ends. The CDR3 nucleotides read TGCGCCAGCAGCTTGAACAGGGACACAGATACGCAGTATTTT. It encodes CASSLNRDTDTQYF.

Many counts were recorded for this clonotype. V is TRBV28 and J is TRBJ2-1; TRBD1 might be the D (6 bases). The CDR3 is 16 residues long. V was trimmed by 4 bases and J by 2 bases, leaving 15 bases between them. Germline loops: CDR1 MDHEN, CDR2 SYDVKM. Written as DNA, the CDR3 is TGTGCCAGCAGTTACCCAACAGGGCCCACCTACAATGAGCAGTTCTTC. It is translated as CASSYPTGPTYNEQFF. The full variable domain, completed using reference TRBV28 and TRBJ2-1, is DVKVTQSSRYLVKRTGEKVFLECVQDMDHENMFWYRQDPGLGLRLIYFSYDVKMKEKGDIPEGYSVSREKKERFSLILESASTNQTSMYLCASSYPTGPTYNEQFFGPGTRLTVL.

The rearrangement joins TRBV28 to TRBJ2-7; D is unresolved. The CDR3 has 13 residues. CDR1 and CDR2 (germline): MDHEN, SYDVKM. The germline V and J ends were trimmed by 3 bases and 0 bases, with 6 bases remaining between them. The CDR3 DNA sequence: TGTGCCAGCAGTTTTCGCTTCTCCTACGAGCAGTACTTC. The encoded protein is CASSFRFSYEQYF.

This clonotype was counted many times. The rearrangement joins TRBV29-1 to TRBJ2-7; 10 bases map to TRBD2. J was trimmed by 2 bases and V by 6 bases; bases with no gene match: 7. Germline CDR1 is SQVTM and CDR2 is ANQGSEA. The CDR3 spans 14 residues. CDR3 nucleotide sequence: TGCAGCGTCCTTCTAGCGGGAGCTCCCTACGAGCAGTACTTC. As protein: CSVLLAGAPYEQYF.

The rearrangement uses TRBV4-1 and TRBJ1-1, with unresolved D. CDR1 and CDR2 from the germline V gene are MGHRA and YSYEKL. CDR3 length equals 15 residues. Trimming removed 3 bases from V and 1 base from J, with 12 bases in between. The CDR3 loop reads CASSHEGLGNTEAFF. The CDR3 region has the DNA TGCGCCAGCAGCCACGAAGGACTCGGGAACACTGAAGCTTTCTTT.

A word on this clonotype: Relative to the germline gene, one junction end is altered; a read error may explain this. The V call is TRBV5-6, the J call TRBJ2-1; D remains ambiguous. Germline V CDR1 and CDR2: SGHDT, YYEEEE. The CDR3 loop spans 16 amino acids. The DNA for the CDR3 is TGTACCAGCAGCCCTTTTGTGGCAGGAAACAAAAATGAGCAGTTCTTC. Amino acids: CTSSPFVAGNKNEQFF.

This clonotype was picked up a small number of times. V usage is TRBV29-1 and J usage is TRBJ2-5; D is possibly TRBD1 (5 bases). Germline-derived CDR1 and CDR2 are SQVTM and ANQGSEA. V lost 5 bases to trimming and J lost 7 bases, with 20 bases between them. CDR3 length equals 14 residues. CDR3 sequence (DNA): TGCAGCGTTCCGACCCCACCAGGGTCAGGGACCCAGTACTTC. It is translated as CSVPTPPGSGTQYF.

This chain links TRBV9 with TRBJ2-7, with unresolved D. V was shortened by 3 bases and J by 2 bases, with 9 bases between the two germline ends. CDR1 SGDLS and CDR2 YYNGEE come from the germline V gene. The CDR3 runs 13 residues. The CDR3 sequence: CASSGNGPYEQYF. The CDR3 coding sequence is TGTGCCAGCAGCGGAAACGGCCCCTACGAGCAGTACTTC.

This clonotype has just a few counts. At one boundary the junction diverges from the germline segment, which might be a read error. The V call is TRBV7-9, the J call TRBJ2-2; D is perhaps TRBD2 (5 bases). The CDR3 totals 15 residues. Per germline, CDR1 SEHNR and CDR2 FQNEAQ (reference sequence). Here the CDR3 reads CVSSVSGPRDGELFF. In DNA, the CDR3 is TGTGTCAGCAGCGTATCCGGCCCCCGGGACGGGGAGCTGTTTTTT.

In its sample, this clonotype was seen a few times. The chain employs TRBV20-1 and TRBJ1-4; D may be TRBD1 (6 bases). Trimming removed 1 base from V and 0 bases from J, with 12 bases in between. Looked up from germline, CDR1 is DFQATT and CDR2 is SNEGSKA (reference sequence). The CDR3 consists of 16 residues. The CDR3 DNA is TGCAGTGCTAGAGCCCCCACAGGGCCAACTAATGAAAAACTGTTTTTT. Its protein product is CSARAPTGPTNEKLFF.

This clonotype was seen more than once but under ten times. V gene TRBV7-9 combines with J gene TRBJ2-3, with unresolved D. Per germline, CDR1 SEHNR and CDR2 FQNEAQ (reference sequence). The length of the CDR3 is 16 residues. V was pared by 3 bases and J by 1 base, with 14 bases between. In nucleotides, the CDR3 is TGTGCCAGCAGCTTGAGCCCTCTAGAGCGCACAGATACGCAGTATTTT. This gives the protein CASSLSPLERTDTQYF.

This chain's CDR3 is CASSLAQVYEQYF. The CDR3 DNA is TGTGCCAGCAGCTTAGCGCAGGTCTACGAGCAGTACTTC. This chain joins TRBV7-8 and TRBJ2-7; D gene unclear. Germline V lookup: CDR1 SGHVS, CDR2 FQNEAQ. V shed 0 bases and J shed 3 bases, with 6 bases lying between them. CDR3 length: 13 amino acids.

This clonotype was counted ten times or more. The gene calls are TRBV6-2 or TRBV6-3 and TRBJ2-1; 11 bases agree with TRBD2. The germline gives CDR1 MNHEY, CDR2 SVGEGT. The CDR3 loop spans 16 amino acids. J was trimmed by 7 bases and V by 6 bases; bases with no gene match: 11. This chain's CDR3 is CASRDRTSGYLNEQFF. In DNA, the CDR3 is TGTGCCAGCAGAGACCGGACTAGCGGGTATTTGAATGAGCAGTTCTTC.

V and J are TRBV7-8 and TRBJ2-1; D remains unclear. Germline CDR1 SGHVS, CDR2 FQNEAQ. V lost 0 bases, J lost 3 bases, and 15 bases lay in between. The CDR3 length is 17 residues. The CDR3 coding sequence is TGTGCCAGCAGCTTAGCAGTCCAACGGGTACTCTACAATGAGCAGTTCTTC. Its translation: CASSLAVQRVLYNEQFF.

This clonotype appeared many times. V and J are TRBV7-9 and TRBJ2-7; no clear D. Trimming removed 3 bases from V and 3 bases from J, with 9 bases in between. Germline V gives CDR1 SEHNR, CDR2 FQNEAQ (reference sequence). The CDR3 spans 13 residues. CDR3 protein: CASSLAQFYEQYF. The CDR3 nucleotides read TGTGCCAGCAGCTTGGCCCAATTCTACGAGCAGTACTTC.

As to this clonotype: Since a much larger clone is just one base distant, this may be a read error. The chain recombines TRBV13 with TRBJ2-7; 7 nucleotides agree with TRBD1. The germline CDR1 and CDR2 sequences are PRHDT and FYEKMQ (reference sequence). The CDR3 loop spans 14 amino acids. The CDR3 spells CASSSGQLAYERYF. The CDR3 nucleotides read TGTGCCAGCAGCTCGGGACAGTTAGCCTACGAGCGGTACTTC.

This clonotype came up a few times. The CDR3 reads CSANLPTDAYEQYF. Here the CDR3 DNA reads TGCAGTGCTAACCTCCCGACAGATGCCTACGAGCAGTACTTC. The genes are TRBV20-1 and TRBJ2-7; D may be TRBD1 (5 bases). With 4 bases removed from V and 2 bases from J, the gap between germline ends came to 15 bases. In germline, CDR1 is DFQATT, CDR2 SNEGSKA (reference sequence). The CDR3 runs to 14 residues.

This clonotype was seen at least ten times. The rearrangement uses TRBV6-5 and TRBJ2-7; TRBD1 aligns across 11 bases. V gave up 5 bases and J gave up 5 bases; unmatched junction bases: 8. The CDR3 contains 15 residues. CDR1 and CDR2 (germline): MNHEY, SVGAGI. The CDR3 loop reads CASSTGTGGAHEQYF. The CDR3, as DNA: TGTGCCAGCAGTACCGGGACAGGGGGTGCGCACGAGCAGTACTTC.